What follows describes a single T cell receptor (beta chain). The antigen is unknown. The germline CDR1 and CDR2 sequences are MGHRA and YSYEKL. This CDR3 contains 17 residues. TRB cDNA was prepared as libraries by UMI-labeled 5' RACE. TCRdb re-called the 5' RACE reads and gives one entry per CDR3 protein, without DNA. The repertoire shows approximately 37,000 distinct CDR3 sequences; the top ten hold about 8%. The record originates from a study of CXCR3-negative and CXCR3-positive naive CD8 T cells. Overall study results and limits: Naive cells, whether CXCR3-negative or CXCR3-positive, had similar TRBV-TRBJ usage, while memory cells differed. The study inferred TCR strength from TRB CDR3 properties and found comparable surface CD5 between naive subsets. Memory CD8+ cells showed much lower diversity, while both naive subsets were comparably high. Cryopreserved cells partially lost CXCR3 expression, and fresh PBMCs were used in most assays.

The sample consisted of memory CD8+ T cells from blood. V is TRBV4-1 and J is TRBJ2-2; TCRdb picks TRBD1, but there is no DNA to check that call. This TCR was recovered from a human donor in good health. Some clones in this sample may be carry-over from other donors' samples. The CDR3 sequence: CASSQAGTGGFDGELFF.